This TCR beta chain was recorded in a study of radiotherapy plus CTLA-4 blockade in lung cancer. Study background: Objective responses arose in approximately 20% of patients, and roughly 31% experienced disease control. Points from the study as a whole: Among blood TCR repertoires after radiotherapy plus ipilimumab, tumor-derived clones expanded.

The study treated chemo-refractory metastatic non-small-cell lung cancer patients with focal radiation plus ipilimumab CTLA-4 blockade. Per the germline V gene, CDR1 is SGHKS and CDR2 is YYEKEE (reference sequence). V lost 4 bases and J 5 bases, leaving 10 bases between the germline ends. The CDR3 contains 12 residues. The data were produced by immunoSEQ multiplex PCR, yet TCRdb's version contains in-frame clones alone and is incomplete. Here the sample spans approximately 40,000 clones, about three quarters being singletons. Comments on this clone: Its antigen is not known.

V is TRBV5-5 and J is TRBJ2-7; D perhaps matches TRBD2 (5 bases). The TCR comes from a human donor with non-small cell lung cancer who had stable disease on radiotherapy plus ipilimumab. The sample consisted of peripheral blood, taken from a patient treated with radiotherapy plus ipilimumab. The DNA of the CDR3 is TGTGCCAGCAGCCGCGAGGGAAACGAGCAGTACGTC. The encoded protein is CASSREGNEQYV.